This TCR beta chain was obtained from a study of early T cells in non-severe SARS-CoV-2 infection. About the research overall: Chains were unpaired, as sequencing was done on bulk RNA from unsorted whole blood.

Whole-study results and caveats: The VDJdb matching leaned toward anti-spike CD8 responses and overlooked private and CD4 specificities.

About this clonotype: Its antigen is undetermined.

The CDR3 spans 15 residues. Germline CDR1 DFQATT, CDR2 SNEGSKA (reference sequence). V lost 7 bases, J lost 0 bases, and 9 bases stayed unmatched. In the library, individual cDNA molecules carried attached unique molecular identifiers. From the 5' RACE reads, TCRdb called clonotypes with MiXCR, one entry per CDR3 protein. The sample consists of around 70,000 distinct CDR3 sequences, 15% to 19% of them appearing once. The receptor was isolated from an adult who was a healthcare worker with PCR-confirmed SARS-CoV-2 infection or an uninfected control (not recorded which). The chain recombines TRBV20-1 with TRBJ2-4; 7 nucleotides match TRBD2. Material: whole blood. The CDR3 nucleotides read TGCAGTGGGAATAGAGGCGGGAGAGCCAAAAACATTCAGTACTTC. Translating it yields CSGNRGGRAKNIQYF.